This T cell receptor (beta chain) was found in a study of CD8 T cells in ankylosing spondylitis. Broader study findings: There was reportedly significant enrichment of clones that were disease-linked in matched ankylosing spondylitis synovial fluid. Disease-linked clones, CD8+, were relatively rare in peripheral blood. Among TCR beta sequences, a motif of under ten highly homologous variants appeared characteristic of ankylosing spondylitis blood.

With molecular barcodes, quantitative 5'-RACE was used to make the TCR beta libraries. TCRdb re-analysed the 5' RACE reads in MiXCR, keeping a single row per CDR3 protein. The sample contains around 480,000 distinct CDR3 sequences, 17% of which appear only once. In this sample, this clonotype turned up a few times. What it binds is not known. After removal of 1 base from V and 5 bases from J, the junction contained 5 bases not matched to a gene. The germline V gene encodes CDR1 SGHRS and CDR2 YFSETQ. The CDR3 extends over 14 amino acids. The rearrangement joins TRBV5-1 to TRBJ1-2; 7 bases line up with TRBD1. The receptor was isolated from a male donor with ankylosing spondylitis. Sequenced input: blood, either unsorted or a sorted T cell fraction (not recorded which). Written as DNA, the CDR3 is TGCGCCAGCAGCTTGCGGGACAGTGGGTATGGCTACACCTTC. Protein sequence: CASSLRDSGYGYTF.